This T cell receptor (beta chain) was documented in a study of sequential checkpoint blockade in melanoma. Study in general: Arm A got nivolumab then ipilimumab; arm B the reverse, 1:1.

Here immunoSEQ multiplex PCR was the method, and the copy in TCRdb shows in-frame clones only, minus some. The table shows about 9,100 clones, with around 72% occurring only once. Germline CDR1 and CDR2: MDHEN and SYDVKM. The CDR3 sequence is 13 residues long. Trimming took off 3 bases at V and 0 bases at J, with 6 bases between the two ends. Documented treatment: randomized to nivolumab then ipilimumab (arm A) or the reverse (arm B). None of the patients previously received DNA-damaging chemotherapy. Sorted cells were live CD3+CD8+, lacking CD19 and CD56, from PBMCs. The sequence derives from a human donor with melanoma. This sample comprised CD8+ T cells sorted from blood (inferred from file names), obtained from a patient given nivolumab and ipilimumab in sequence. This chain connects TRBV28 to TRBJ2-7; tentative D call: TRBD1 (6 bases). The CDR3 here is CASSLGASYEQYF. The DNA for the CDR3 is TGTGCCAGCAGTTTGGGGGCCTCCTACGAGCAGTACTTC. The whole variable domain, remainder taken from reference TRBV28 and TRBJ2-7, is DVKVTQSSRYLVKRTGEKVFLECVQDMDHENMFWYRQDPGLGLRLIYFSYDVKMKEKGDIPEGYSVSREKKERFSLILESASTNQTSMYLCASSLGASYEQYFGPGTRLTVT.